The entry below gives a single T cell receptor (beta chain) sequence along with its context. Its specificity is unknown. This sample was included in a study of cytomegalovirus exposure and HLA in healthy donors. General study points: A later analysis showed that HLA-associated TCR beta chains had undergone more clonal expansion than equally common others.

The CDR3 is made up of 15 amino acids. The V segment lost 7 bases and the J segment 6 bases; nucleotides outside the gene matches: 12. CDR1 is LNHDA and CDR2 is SQIVND in the germline V gene (reference sequence). It was with 60 Vbeta and 13 Jbeta primers that the PCR ran. Clones were read by immunoSEQ multiplex PCR, and TCRdb kept only the in-frame ones, dropping some. Among roughly 90,000 clones listed, about 73% were seen once. The sequence was collected from a middle-aged woman in good health and CMV-seropositive. The rearrangement joins TRBV19 to TRBJ1-1; 9 bases agree with TRBD1. Sequenced sample: PBMCs. CDR3 in DNA: TGTGCCAGTATCCTACGGACAGGGGCGGGCGCTGAAGCTTTCTTT. It is translated as CASILRTGAGAEAFF.